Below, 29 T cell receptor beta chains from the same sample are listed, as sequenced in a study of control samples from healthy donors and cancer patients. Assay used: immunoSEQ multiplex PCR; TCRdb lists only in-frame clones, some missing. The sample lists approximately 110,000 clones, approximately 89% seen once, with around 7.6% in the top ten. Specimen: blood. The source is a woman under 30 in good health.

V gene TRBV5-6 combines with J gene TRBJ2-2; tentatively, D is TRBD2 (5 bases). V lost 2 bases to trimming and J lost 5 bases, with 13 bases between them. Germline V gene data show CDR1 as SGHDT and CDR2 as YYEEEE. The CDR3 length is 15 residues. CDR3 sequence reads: CASSFYDRGTGELFF. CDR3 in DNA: TGTGCCAGCAGCTTTTACGACCGAGGGACCGGGGAGCTGTTTTTT.

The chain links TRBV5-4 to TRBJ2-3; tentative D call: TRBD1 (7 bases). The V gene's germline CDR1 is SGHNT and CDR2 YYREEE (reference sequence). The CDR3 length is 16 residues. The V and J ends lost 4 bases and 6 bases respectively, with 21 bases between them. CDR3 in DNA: TGTGCCAGCAGCCAGGGGGGCCTTAGGGGTGGGGATACGCAGTATTTT. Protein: CASSQGGLRGGDTQYF. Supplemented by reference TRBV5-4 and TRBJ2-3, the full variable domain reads ETGVTQSPTHLIKTRGQQVTLRCSSQSGHNTVSWYQQALGQGPQFIFQYYREEENGRGNFPPRFSGLQFPNYSSELNVNALELDDSALYLCASSQGGLRGGDTQYFGPGTRLTVL.

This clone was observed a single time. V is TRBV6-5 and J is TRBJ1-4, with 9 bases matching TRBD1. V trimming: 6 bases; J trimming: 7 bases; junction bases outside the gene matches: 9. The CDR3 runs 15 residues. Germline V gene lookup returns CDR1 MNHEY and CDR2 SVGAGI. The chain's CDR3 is CASRREGTGFEKLFF. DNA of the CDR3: TGTGCCAGCAGGCGCGAGGGGACAGGGTTTGAAAAACTGTTTTTT.

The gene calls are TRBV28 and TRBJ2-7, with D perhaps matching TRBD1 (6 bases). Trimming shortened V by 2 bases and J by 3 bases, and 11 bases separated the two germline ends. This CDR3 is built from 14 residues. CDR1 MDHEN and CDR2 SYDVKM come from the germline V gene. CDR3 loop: CASSLRGFFYEQYF. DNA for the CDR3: TGTGCCAGCAGTTTAAGGGGGTTCTTCTACGAGCAGTACTTC.

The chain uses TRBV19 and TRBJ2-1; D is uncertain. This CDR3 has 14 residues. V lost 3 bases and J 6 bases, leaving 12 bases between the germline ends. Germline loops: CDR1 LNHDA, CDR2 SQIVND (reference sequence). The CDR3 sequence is CASSIWISSNEQFF. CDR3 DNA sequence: TGTGCCAGTAGTATCTGGATTTCTTCCAATGAGCAGTTCTTC.

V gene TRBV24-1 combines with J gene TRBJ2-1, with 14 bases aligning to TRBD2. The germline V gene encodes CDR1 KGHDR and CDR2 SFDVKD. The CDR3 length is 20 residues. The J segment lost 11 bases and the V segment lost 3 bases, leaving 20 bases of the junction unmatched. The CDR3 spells CATSDRGLTGGTSGRWKQFF. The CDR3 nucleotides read TGTGCCACCAGTGATCGCGGCCTGACCGGAGGGACTAGCGGGAGATGGAAGCAGTTCTTC.

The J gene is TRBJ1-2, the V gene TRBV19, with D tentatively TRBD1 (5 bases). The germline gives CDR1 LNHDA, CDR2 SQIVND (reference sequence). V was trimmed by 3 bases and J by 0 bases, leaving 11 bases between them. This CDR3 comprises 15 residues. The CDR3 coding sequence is TGTGCCAGTAGTATGAAACAGGAGACTAACTATGGCTACACCTTC. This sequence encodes CASSMKQETNYGYTF.

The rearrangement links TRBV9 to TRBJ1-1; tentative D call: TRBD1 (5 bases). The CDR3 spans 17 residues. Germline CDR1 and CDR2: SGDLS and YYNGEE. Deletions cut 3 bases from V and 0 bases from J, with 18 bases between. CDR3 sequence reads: CASSASSGFRLNTEAFF. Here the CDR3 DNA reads TGTGCCAGCAGCGCCTCCTCAGGGTTCCGACTGAACACTGAAGCTTTCTTT.

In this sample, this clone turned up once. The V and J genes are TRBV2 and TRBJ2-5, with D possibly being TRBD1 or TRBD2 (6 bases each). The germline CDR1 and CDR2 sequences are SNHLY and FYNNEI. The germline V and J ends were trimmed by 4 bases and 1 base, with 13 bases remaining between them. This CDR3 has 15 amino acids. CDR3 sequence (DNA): TGTGCCAGCAGTGGGAGGGGGGCTACCCAAGAGACCCAGTACTTC. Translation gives CASSGRGATQETQYF.

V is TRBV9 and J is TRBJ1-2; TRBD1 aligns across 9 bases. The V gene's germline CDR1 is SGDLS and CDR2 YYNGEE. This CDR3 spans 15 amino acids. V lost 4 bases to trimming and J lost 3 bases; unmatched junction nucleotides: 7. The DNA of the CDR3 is TGTGCCAGCAGCCCCGGGACAGGGACAGACTATGGCTACACCTTC. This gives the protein CASSPGTGTDYGYTF.

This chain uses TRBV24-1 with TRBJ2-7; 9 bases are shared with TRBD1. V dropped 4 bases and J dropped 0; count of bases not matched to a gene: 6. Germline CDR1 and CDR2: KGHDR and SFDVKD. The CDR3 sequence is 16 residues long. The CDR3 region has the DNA TGTGCCACCAGTGACGGGACAGGGTTGGCCTCCTACGAGCAGTACTTC. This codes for CATSDGTGLASYEQYF.

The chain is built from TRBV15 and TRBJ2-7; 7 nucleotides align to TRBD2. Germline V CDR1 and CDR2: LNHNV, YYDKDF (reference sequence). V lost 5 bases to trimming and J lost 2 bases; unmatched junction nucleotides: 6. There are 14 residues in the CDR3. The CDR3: CATSGGGSTYEQYF. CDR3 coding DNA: TGTGCCACCAGCGGCGGCGGGAGTACCTACGAGCAGTACTTC.

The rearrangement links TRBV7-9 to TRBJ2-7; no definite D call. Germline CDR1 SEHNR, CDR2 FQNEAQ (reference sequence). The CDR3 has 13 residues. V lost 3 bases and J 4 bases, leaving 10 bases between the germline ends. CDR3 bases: TGTGCCAGCAGCTTTGGCCACCATTACGAGCAGTACTTC. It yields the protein CASSFGHHYEQYF.

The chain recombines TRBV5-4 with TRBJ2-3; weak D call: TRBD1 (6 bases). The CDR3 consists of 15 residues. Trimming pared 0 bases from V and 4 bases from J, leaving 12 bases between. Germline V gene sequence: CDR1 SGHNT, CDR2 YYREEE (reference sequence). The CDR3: CASSLARGLADTQYF. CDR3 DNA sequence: TGTGCCAGCAGCTTGGCCAGGGGTTTGGCAGATACGCAGTATTTT.

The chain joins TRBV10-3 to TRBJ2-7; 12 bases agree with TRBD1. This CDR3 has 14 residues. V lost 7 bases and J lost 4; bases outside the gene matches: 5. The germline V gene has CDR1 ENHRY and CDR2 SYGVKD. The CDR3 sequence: CAINSGQGAYEQYF. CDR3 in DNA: TGTGCCATCAATTCGGGACAGGGGGCTTACGAGCAGTACTTC.

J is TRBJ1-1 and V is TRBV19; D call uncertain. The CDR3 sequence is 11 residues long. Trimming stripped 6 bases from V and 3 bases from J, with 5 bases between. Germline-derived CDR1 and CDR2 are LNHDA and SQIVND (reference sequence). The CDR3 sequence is CASRTDTEAFF. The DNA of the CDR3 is TGTGCCAGTAGGACGGACACTGAAGCTTTCTTT. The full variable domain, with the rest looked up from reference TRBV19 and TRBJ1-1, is DGGITQSPKYLFRKEGQNVTLSCEQNLNHDAMYWYRQDPGQGLRLIYYSQIVNDFQKGDIAEGYSVSREKKESFPLTVTSAQKNPTAFYLCASRTDTEAFFGQGTRLTVV.

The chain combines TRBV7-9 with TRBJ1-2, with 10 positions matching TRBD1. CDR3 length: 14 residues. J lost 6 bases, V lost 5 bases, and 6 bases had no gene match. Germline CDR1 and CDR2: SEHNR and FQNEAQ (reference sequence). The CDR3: CASSLGQGEHGYTF. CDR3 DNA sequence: TGTGCCAGCAGCCTAGGACAGGGGGAACATGGCTACACCTTC. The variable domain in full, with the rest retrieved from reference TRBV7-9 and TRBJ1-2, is DTGVSQNPRHKITKRGQNVTFRCDPISEHNRLYWYRQTLGQGPEFLTYFQNEAQLEKSRLLSDRFSAERPKGSFSTLEIQRTEQGDSAMYLCASSLGQGEHGYTFGSGTRLTVV.

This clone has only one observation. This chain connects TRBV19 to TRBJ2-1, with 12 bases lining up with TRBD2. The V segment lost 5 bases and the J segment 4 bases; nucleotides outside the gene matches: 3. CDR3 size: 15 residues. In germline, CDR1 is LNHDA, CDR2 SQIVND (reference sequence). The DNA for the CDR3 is TGTGCCAGTAGTTGGACTAGCGGGACTTACAATGAGCAGTTCTTC. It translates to CASSWTSGTYNEQFF. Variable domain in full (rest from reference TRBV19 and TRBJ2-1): DGGITQSPKYLFRKEGQNVTLSCEQNLNHDAMYWYRQDPGQGLRLIYYSQIVNDFQKGDIAEGYSVSREKKESFPLTVTSAQKNPTAFYLCASSWTSGTYNEQFFGPGTRLTVL.

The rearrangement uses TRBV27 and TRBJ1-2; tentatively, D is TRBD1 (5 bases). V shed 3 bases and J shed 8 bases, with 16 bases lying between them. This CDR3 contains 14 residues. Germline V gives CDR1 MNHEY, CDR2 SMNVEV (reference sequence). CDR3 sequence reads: CASSFGQGLGGYTF. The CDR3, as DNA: TGTGCCAGCAGTTTCGGACAAGGACTCGGCGGCTACACCTTC.

CDR3 nucleotides: TGTGCCAGCAGCCCCATATCGACCCACTACAGCACCTTC. Translated, it gives CASSPISTHYSTF. The chain uses TRBV7-8 and TRBJ1-2; no clear D gene. CDR3 length equals 13 residues. Trimming took off 5 bases at V and 13 bases at J, with 20 bases between the two ends. The germline gives CDR1 SGHVS, CDR2 FQNEAQ.

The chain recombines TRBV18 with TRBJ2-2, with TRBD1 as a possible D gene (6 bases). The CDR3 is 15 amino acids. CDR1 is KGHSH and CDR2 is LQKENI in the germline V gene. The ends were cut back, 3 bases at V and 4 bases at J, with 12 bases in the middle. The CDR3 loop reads CASSPRPQGTGELFF. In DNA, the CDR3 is TGTGCCAGCTCACCGAGGCCACAGGGCACCGGGGAGCTGTTTTTT.

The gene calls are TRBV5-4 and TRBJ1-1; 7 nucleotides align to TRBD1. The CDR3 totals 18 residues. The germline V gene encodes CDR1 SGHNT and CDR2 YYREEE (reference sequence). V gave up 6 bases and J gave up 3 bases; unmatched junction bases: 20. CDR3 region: CASTVDRARGFGDTEAFF. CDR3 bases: TGTGCCAGCACCGTCGACAGGGCGAGAGGGTTCGGTGACACTGAAGCTTTCTTT.

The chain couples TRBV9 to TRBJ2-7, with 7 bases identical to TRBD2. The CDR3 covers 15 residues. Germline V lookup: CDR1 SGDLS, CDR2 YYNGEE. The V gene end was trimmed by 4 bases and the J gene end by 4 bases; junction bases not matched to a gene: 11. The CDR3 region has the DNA TGTGCCAGCAGCCGAGGGAGGGAACTAGTATACGAGCAGTACTTC. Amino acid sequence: CASSRGRELVYEQYF.

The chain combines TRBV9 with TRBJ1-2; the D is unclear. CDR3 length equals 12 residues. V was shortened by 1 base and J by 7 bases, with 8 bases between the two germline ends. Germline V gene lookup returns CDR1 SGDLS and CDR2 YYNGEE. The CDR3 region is CASSVPGTGYTF. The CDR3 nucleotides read TGTGCCAGCAGCGTACCCGGTACTGGCTACACCTTC.

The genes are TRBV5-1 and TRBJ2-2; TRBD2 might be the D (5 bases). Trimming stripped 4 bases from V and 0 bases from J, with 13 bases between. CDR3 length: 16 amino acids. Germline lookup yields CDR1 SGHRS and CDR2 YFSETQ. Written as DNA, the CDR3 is TGCGCCAGCAGCCCGATACTAGGGACGAACACCGGGGAGCTGTTTTTT. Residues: CASSPILGTNTGELFF.

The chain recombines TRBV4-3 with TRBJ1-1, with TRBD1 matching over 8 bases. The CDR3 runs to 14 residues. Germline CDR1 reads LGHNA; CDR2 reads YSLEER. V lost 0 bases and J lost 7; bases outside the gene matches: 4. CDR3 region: CASSQDQTGDEAFF. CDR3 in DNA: TGCGCCAGCAGCCAAGATCAGACAGGGGATGAAGCTTTCTTT.

The chain's CDR3 is CASSQVAGVIDTQYF. For the CDR3, the DNA is TGCGCCAGCAGCCAAGTCGCGGGAGTGATAGATACGCAGTATTTT. V gene TRBV4-1 combines with J gene TRBJ2-3, with 7 bases matching TRBD2. Germline V CDR1 and CDR2: MGHRA, YSYEKL. J gave up 5 bases and V 1 base, and 6 bases lay outside the gene matches. The CDR3 sequence is 15 residues long.

CDR3 sequence (DNA): TGTGCCAGCTCACAAACAGGACGAGAAGAGACCCAGTACTTC. Protein product: CASSQTGREETQYF. The gene calls are TRBV18 and TRBJ2-5; tentative D call: TRBD1 (5 bases). V was cut by 4 bases and J by 3 bases, with 12 bases left in between. CDR1 KGHSH and CDR2 LQKENI come from the germline V gene. The CDR3 is 14 amino acids.

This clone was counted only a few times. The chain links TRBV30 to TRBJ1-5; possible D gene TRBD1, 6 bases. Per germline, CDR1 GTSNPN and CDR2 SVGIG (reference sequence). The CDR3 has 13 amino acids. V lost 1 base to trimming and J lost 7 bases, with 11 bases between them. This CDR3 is CAWSAGGEQPQHF. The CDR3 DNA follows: TGTGCCTGGAGTGCTGGGGGCGAGCAGCCCCAGCATTTT.